This is a list of T cell receptor beta chains from one sample in a study of T-cell reconstitution after alpha-beta-depleted transplantation in children. TCRdb recomputed calls from the PCR reads with MiXCR, one row per CDR3 protein. The sample shows about 240,000 distinct CDR3 sequences, more than 10% of them seen only once. The sequencing here drew on PBMCs from the stem cell graft donor, taken from the stem cell graft. The receptors were gathered from a human donor who donated a stem cell graft to a child with acute lymphoblastic leukemia. Each CDR3 is given with its conserved first and last residue. The order of the fields is J gene, D gene, clone size, V gene, CDR3 protein, CDR3 DNA. The D gene is left open where the match is weak. Where a row states a size, it is once, few, many or the class of an expanded clone; other rows omit it.

J gene: TRBJ2-1
D gene: TRBD1
clone size: many
V gene: TRBV10-3
CDR3 protein: CAISESKTGMDEQFF
CDR3 DNA: TGTGCCATCAGTGAGTCGAAGACAGGGATGGATGAGCAGTTCTTC

J gene: TRBJ2-7
D gene: .
clone size: many
V gene: TRBV3-1
CDR3 protein: CASSQAWASSYEQYF
CDR3 DNA: TGTGCCAGCAGCCAGGCCTGGGCGAGCTCCTACGAGCAGTACTTC

J gene: TRBJ2-7
D gene: .
clone size: many
V gene: TRBV20-1
CDR3 protein: CSARGAGYTPYEQYF
CDR3 DNA: TGCAGTGCTCGAGGGGCGGGGTACACTCCCTACGAGCAGTACTTC

J gene: TRBJ2-1
D gene: .
clone size: many
V gene: TRBV20-1
CDR3 protein: CSARDSWGGEQFF
CDR3 DNA: TGCAGTGCTAGAGATTCCTGGGGAGGTGAGCAGTTCTTC

J gene: TRBJ2-7
D gene: .
clone size: many
V gene: TRBV7-9
CDR3 protein: CASSLQGSTYEQYF
CDR3 DNA: TGTGCCAGCAGCTTACAGGGGTCTACCTACGAGCAGTACTTC

J gene: TRBJ2-2
D gene: .
clone size: many
V gene: TRBV12-3/TRBV12-4
CDR3 protein: CASSDYQGEAGELFF
CDR3 DNA: TGTGCCAGCAGTGATTACCAGGGGGAGGCCGGGGAGCTGTTTTTT

J gene: TRBJ2-3
D gene: .
clone size: many
V gene: TRBV5-1
CDR3 protein: CASRLSGYTDTQYF
CDR3 DNA: TGCGCCAGCAGACTAAGCGGATACACAGATACGCAGTATTTT

J gene: TRBJ2-7
D gene: TRBD1
clone size: many
V gene: TRBV20-1
CDR3 protein: CSAAMPGQSTPSF
CDR3 DNA: TGCAGTGCTGCCATGCCGGGACAGTCTACCCCCTCGTTC

J gene: TRBJ1-2
D gene: TRBD1
clone size: many
V gene: TRBV9
CDR3 protein: CASSVRTDRAWGNYGYTF
CDR3 DNA: TGTGCCAGCAGCGTCCGAACGGACAGGGCCTGGGGTAACTATGGCTACACCTTC

J gene: TRBJ2-2
D gene: .
clone size: many
V gene: TRBV25-1
CDR3 protein: CASSESRVTGSLFF
CDR3 DNA: TGTGCCAGCAGTGAATCCAGGGTGACCGGCTCCCTATTTTTT

J gene: TRBJ1-2
D gene: .
clone size: many
V gene: TRBV9
CDR3 protein: CASSVGRPNYGYTF
CDR3 DNA: TGTGCCAGCAGCGTAGGACGACCTAACTATGGCTACACCTTC

J gene: TRBJ1-1
D gene: .
clone size: many
V gene: TRBV12-3/TRBV12-4
CDR3 protein: CASSGSEAFF
CDR3 DNA: TGTGCCAGCAGCGGTAGCGAAGCTTTCTTT

J gene: TRBJ2-3
D gene: TRBD2
clone size: many
V gene: TRBV10-3
CDR3 protein: CAILSGGTNTQYF
CDR3 DNA: TGTGCCATCCTTAGCGGGGGGACGAATACGCAGTATTTT

J gene: TRBJ1-1
D gene: TRBD1
clone size: many
V gene: TRBV7-9
CDR3 protein: CASSLVPGQGEAFF
CDR3 DNA: TGTGCCAGCAGCTTAGTTCCGGGACAGGGAGAAGCTTTCTTT

J gene: TRBJ1-2
D gene: .
clone size: .
V gene: TRBV5-6
CDR3 protein: CASSLRRTDGYTF
CDR3 DNA: TGTGCCAGCAGCTTGAGGAGGACAGATGGCTACACCTTC

J gene: TRBJ2-3
D gene: TRBD2
clone size: many
V gene: TRBV20-1
CDR3 protein: CSAKTWGGRTDTQYF
CDR3 DNA: TGCAGTGCAAAAACCTGGGGAGGGCGCACAGATACGCAGTATTTT

J gene: TRBJ2-7
D gene: .
clone size: .
V gene: TRBV28
CDR3 protein: CASSFRGPGGEQYF
CDR3 DNA: TGTGCCAGCAGTTTCAGGGGACCGGGGGGCGAGCAGTACTTC

J gene: TRBJ2-7
D gene: TRBD1
clone size: .
V gene: TRBV20-1
CDR3 protein: CSAERLGTGGPDSYEQYF
CDR3 DNA: TGCAGTGCCGAACGCTTAGGGACAGGGGGCCCGGACTCCTACGAGCAGTACTTC

J gene: TRBJ2-3
D gene: TRBD1
clone size: many
V gene: TRBV12-3/TRBV12-4
CDR3 protein: CATRQGARTDTQYF
CDR3 DNA: TGTGCCACAAGACAGGGGGCCCGCACAGATACGCAGTATTTT

J gene: TRBJ2-7
D gene: .
clone size: many
V gene: TRBV5-1
CDR3 protein: CASSSLPPAYEQYF
CDR3 DNA: TGCGCCAGCAGCTCCCTCCCTCCAGCCTACGAGCAGTACTTC

J gene: TRBJ2-1
D gene: .
clone size: many
V gene: TRBV19
CDR3 protein: CASSIGQNEQFF
CDR3 DNA: TGTGCCAGTAGTATAGGTCAGAATGAGCAGTTCTTC

J gene: TRBJ2-1
D gene: .
clone size: many
V gene: TRBV29-1
CDR3 protein: CSAPPPVGPFLYNEQFF
CDR3 DNA: TGCAGCGCCCCTCCTCCCGTAGGTCCGTTCCTTTACAATGAGCAGTTCTTC

J gene: TRBJ2-7
D gene: TRBD1
clone size: many
V gene: TRBV9
CDR3 protein: CASSALDRGYEQYF
CDR3 DNA: TGTGCCAGCAGCGCACTGGACAGGGGCTACGAGCAGTACTTC

J gene: TRBJ1-1
D gene: TRBD1
clone size: many
V gene: TRBV27
CDR3 protein: CASRRTGGYTEAFF
CDR3 DNA: TGTGCCAGCAGGAGGACAGGGGGATACACTGAAGCTTTCTTT

J gene: TRBJ2-1
D gene: .
clone size: many
V gene: TRBV4-1
CDR3 protein: CASSPRDLNYNEQFF
CDR3 DNA: TGCGCCAGCAGCCCAAGGGACCTCAACTACAATGAGCAGTTCTTC

J gene: TRBJ1-1
D gene: TRBD1
clone size: many
V gene: TRBV12-3/TRBV12-4
CDR3 protein: CASSHRDSSNTEAFF
CDR3 DNA: TGTGCCAGCAGTCACCGGGACAGTAGTAACACTGAAGCTTTCTTT

J gene: TRBJ2-5
D gene: .
clone size: many
V gene: TRBV15
CDR3 protein: CATSGWTEETQYF
CDR3 DNA: TGTGCCACCAGCGGTTGGACCGAAGAGACCCAGTACTTC

J gene: TRBJ1-1
D gene: .
clone size: many
V gene: TRBV5-1
CDR3 protein: CASRGVNSAEAFF
CDR3 DNA: TGCGCCAGCAGGGGTGTGAATAGCGCTGAAGCTTTCTTT

J gene: TRBJ2-2
D gene: .
clone size: many
V gene: TRBV7-3
CDR3 protein: CASSLTGVMSTGELFF
CDR3 DNA: TGTGCCAGCAGCTTAACAGGGGTTATGAGCACCGGGGAGCTGTTTTTT

J gene: TRBJ2-1
D gene: TRBD2
clone size: few
V gene: TRBV7-9
CDR3 protein: CASSPPPGGAYNEQFF
CDR3 DNA: TGTGCCAGCAGCCCCCCCCCCGGGGGGGCCTACAATGAGCAGTTCTTC

J gene: TRBJ2-1
D gene: .
clone size: many
V gene: TRBV29-1
CDR3 protein: CSVLHNEQFF
CDR3 DNA: TGCAGCGTCCTTCACAATGAGCAGTTCTTC

J gene: TRBJ1-6
D gene: TRBD1
clone size: many
V gene: TRBV5-1
CDR3 protein: CASRTGEGSPLHF
CDR3 DNA: TGCGCCAGCCGAACAGGGGAAGGTTCACCCCTCCACTTT

J gene: TRBJ2-1
D gene: TRBD2
clone size: .
V gene: TRBV19
CDR3 protein: CASSIGLAGAYNEQFF
CDR3 DNA: TGTGCCAGTAGTATTGGACTAGCGGGAGCCTACAATGAGCAGTTCTTC

J gene: TRBJ2-5
D gene: TRBD2
clone size: many
V gene: TRBV7-2
CDR3 protein: CASSLVGLAGAEETQYF
CDR3 DNA: TGTGCCAGCAGCTTAGTTGGACTAGCGGGGGCTGAAGAGACCCAGTACTTC

J gene: TRBJ2-7
D gene: .
clone size: .
V gene: TRBV28
CDR3 protein: CASSPFRGVELYEQYF
CDR3 DNA: TGTGCCAGCAGCCCATTTAGGGGTGTCGAGCTCTACGAGCAGTACTTC

J gene: TRBJ2-7
D gene: TRBD2
clone size: .
V gene: TRBV20-1
CDR3 protein: CSAMGLAGGFYEQYF
CDR3 DNA: TGCAGTGCCATGGGACTAGCGGGAGGGTTCTACGAGCAGTACTTC

J gene: TRBJ2-5
D gene: TRBD1
clone size: .
V gene: TRBV18
CDR3 protein: CASSASGTAQETQYF
CDR3 DNA: TGTGCCAGCTCAGCATCCGGGACAGCACAAGAGACCCAGTACTTC

J gene: TRBJ2-1
D gene: TRBD2
clone size: .
V gene: TRBV12-3/TRBV12-4
CDR3 protein: CASSYTQRLADTAPNEQFF
CDR3 DNA: TGTGCCAGCAGTTATACTCAGCGACTAGCCGACACTGCCCCCAATGAGCAGTTCTTC

J gene: TRBJ2-1
D gene: TRBD1
clone size: .
V gene: TRBV5-1
CDR3 protein: CASGDRGLMSEQFF
CDR3 DNA: TGCGCCAGCGGGGACAGGGGCTTGATGAGTGAGCAGTTCTTC